This T cell receptor beta chain was captured by sequencing in a study of identical twins. Per the germline V gene, CDR1 is SGHTA and CDR2 is FQGNSA. The CDR3 has 16 amino acids. Trimming took 0 bases from V and 5 from J, leaving 16 bases between them. TCRdb passed the 5' RACE reads through MiXCR, listing each CDR3 protein once. The table shows hundreds of thousands of distinct CDR3 sequences, with around 15% occurring only once. This clonotype was seen repeatedly, ten times or more. Its antigen remains unidentified. All donors were healthy Caucasians. Study-wide points: Out-of-frame TCR alpha sharing in monozygotic twins exceeded recombination model predictions. Zero-insertion analyses were open to partial confounding by invariant MAIT and iNKT cells.

The clonotype was recovered from a woman younger than 35 in good health. The source material was memory (CD45RO+) T cells sorted from blood. The rearrangement joins TRBV7-2 to TRBJ2-5; maybe TRBD1 (5 bases). This chain's CDR3 is CASSLAAQGVQETQYF. The CDR3 bases are TGTGCCAGCAGCTTAGCTGCCCAGGGTGTACAGGAGACCCAGTACTTC.